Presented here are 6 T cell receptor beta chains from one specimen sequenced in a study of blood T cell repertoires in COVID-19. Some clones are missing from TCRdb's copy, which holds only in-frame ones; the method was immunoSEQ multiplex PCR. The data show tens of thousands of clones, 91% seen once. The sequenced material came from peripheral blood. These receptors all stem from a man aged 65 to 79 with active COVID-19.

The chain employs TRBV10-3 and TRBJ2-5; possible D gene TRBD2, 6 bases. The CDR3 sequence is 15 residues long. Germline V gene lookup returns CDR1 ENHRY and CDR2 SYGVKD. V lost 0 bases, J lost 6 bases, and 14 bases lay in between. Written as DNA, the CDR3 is TGTGCCATCAGTGAGTCTCGGGGGATGGTAAAGACCCAGTACTTC. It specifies CAISESRGMVKTQYF.

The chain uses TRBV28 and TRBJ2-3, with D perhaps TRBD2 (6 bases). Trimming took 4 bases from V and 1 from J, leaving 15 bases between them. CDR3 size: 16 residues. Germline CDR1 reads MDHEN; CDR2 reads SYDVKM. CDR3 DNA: TGTGCCAGCAGTTCATGGGTTGCGGGGCGCACAGATACGCAGTATTTT. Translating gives CASSSWVAGRTDTQYF.

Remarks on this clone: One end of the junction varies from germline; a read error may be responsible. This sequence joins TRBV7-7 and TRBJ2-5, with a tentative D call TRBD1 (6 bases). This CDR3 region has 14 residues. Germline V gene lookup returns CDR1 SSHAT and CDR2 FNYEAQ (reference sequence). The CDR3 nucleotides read TGTGCTAGCAGCGCTGACAGGCAGGGAGAGACCCAGTACTTC. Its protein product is CASSADRQGETQYF.

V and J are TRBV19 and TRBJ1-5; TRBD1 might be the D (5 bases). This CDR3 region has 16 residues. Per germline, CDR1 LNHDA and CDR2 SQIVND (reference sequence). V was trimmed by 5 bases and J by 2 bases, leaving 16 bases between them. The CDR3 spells CASSPTGGSGNQPQHF. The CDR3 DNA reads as TGTGCCAGTAGTCCGACGGGGGGATCTGGCAATCAGCCCCAGCATTTT.

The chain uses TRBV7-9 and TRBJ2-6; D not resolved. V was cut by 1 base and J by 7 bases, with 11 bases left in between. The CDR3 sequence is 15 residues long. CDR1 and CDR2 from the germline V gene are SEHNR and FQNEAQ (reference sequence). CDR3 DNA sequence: TGTGCCAGCAGCTTAGGGGCAGGTGAAGCCAACGTCCTGACTTTC. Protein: CASSLGAGEANVLTF.

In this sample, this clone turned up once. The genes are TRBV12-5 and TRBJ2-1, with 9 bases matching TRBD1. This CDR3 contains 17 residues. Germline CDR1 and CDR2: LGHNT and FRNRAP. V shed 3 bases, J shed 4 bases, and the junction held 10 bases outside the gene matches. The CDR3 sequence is CASGFFPDRGGYNEQFF. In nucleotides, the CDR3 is TGTGCTAGTGGTTTTTTTCCGGACAGGGGAGGATACAATGAGCAGTTCTTC.